Below are 7 T cell receptor beta chains sequenced from a single sample in a study of CXCR3-negative and CXCR3-positive naive CD8 T cells. The libraries of TRB cDNA were prepared using 5' RACE with UMI labels. TCRdb re-called the 5' RACE reads; one entry per CDR3 protein, DNA not given. With under 150,000 distinct CDR3 sequences in the sample, the ten largest clones hold 0.59%. What these receptors recognize is not known. The study, taken as a whole, reports: Relative to CXCR3-negative naive cells, CXCR3-positive naive cells had more hydrophobic TRB CDR3s.

Sequencing was done on a sample of naive CXCR3+ CD8+ T cells from blood. As to subset: CD45RO-CCR7+CD27+CD95- naive CD8+ T cells expressing CXCR3 (TNR3+). The receptors stem from a human donor in good health. Some clones in this sample may be carry-over from other donors' samples.

This rearrangement joins TRBV7-9 to TRBJ1-4. The length of the CDR3 is 15 residues. Germline V CDR1 and CDR2: SEHNR, FQNEAQ (reference sequence). CDR3 residues: CASSLTLGTNEKLFF.

This CDR3 is CASSPHNQETQYF. The chain joins TRBV6-5 to TRBJ2-5; TCRdb lists TRBD1, though no DNA is available to test this call. This CDR3 is built from 13 residues. Germline V gene data show CDR1 as MNHEY and CDR2 as SVGAGI.

The genes are TRBV28 and TRBJ2-3; TCRdb's D call, TRBD2, is unchecked because there is no DNA. CDR3 size: 19 residues. Germline CDR1 reads MDHEN; CDR2 reads SYDVKM. The CDR3 protein is CASSSSGGDLIRGTDTQYF.

The V call is TRBV27, the J call TRBJ1-1; TCRdb's D call, TRBD1, is unchecked because there is no DNA. The CDR3 covers 13 residues. Germline values: CDR1 MNHEY, CDR2 SMNVEV (reference sequence). The CDR3 sequence is CASSSQVGTEAFF.

CDR3 sequence: CASSSWGNTEAFF. The J gene is TRBJ1-1, the V gene TRBV7-3. Per the germline V gene, CDR1 is SGHTA and CDR2 is FQGTGA. The CDR3 consists of 13 residues.

The rearrangement joins TRBV10-1 to TRBJ2-7; without DNA, the TCRdb call of TRBD1 cannot be checked. The CDR3 has 15 residues. CDR1 and CDR2 from the germline V gene are WNHNN and SYGVQD (reference sequence). The CDR3 reads CASSETTGVITEQYF.

The chain joins TRBV6-2 or TRBV6-3 to TRBJ1-1; TCRdb lists TRBD1, though no DNA is available to test this call. This CDR3 contains 13 residues. Germline lookup yields CDR1 MNHEY and CDR2 SVGEGT. CDR3 region: CASYPGGNTEAFF.